One TCR beta chain is described in this entry. Its antigen remains unknown. Germline trimming cut 6 bases from V and 0 bases from J; bases unmatched to any gene: 4. The germline gives CDR1 SGHAT, CDR2 FQDESV (reference sequence). This CDR3 has 15 residues. Produced via immunoSEQ multiplex PCR; TCRdb's table is partial and in-frame only. Of 2,500 to 3,000 clones listed, over 25% are singletons. This sample is part of a study of T cells in localized non-small cell lung cancer. The study, taken as a whole, reports: Increased T cell density in blood showed an association with longer overall survival. Within adjacent lung there appeared a median approximately 60 of the top 100 tumor clones. Heterogeneity remains possible, as sequencing covered one tumor region only. Measurement of T cell clonality placed uninvolved adjacent lung highest, above the level in tumor.

This TCR was sampled from a man aged 35-69 years with stage II squamous cell lung carcinoma. The chain employs TRBV11-1 and TRBJ2-1, with 8 nucleotides matching TRBD1. Source: lung tumor tissue, taken before any cancer treatment. CDR3 sequence: CASRYTGGSYNEQFF. Here the CDR3 DNA reads TGTGCCAGCAGGTATACAGGGGGCTCCTACAATGAGCAGTTCTTC.